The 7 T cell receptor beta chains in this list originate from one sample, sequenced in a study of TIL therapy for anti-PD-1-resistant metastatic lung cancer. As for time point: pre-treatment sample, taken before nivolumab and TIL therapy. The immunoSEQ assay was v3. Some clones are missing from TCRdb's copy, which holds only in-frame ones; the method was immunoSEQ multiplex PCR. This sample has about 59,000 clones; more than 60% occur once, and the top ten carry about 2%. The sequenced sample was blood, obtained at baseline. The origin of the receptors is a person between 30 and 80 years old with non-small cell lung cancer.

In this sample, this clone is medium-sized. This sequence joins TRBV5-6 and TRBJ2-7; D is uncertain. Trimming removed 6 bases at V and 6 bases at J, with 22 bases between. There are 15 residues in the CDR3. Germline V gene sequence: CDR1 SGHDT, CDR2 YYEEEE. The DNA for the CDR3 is TGTGCCAGCACCACGGCTTATATAGGCCGTCTCGAGCAGTACTTC. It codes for CASTTAYIGRLEQYF.

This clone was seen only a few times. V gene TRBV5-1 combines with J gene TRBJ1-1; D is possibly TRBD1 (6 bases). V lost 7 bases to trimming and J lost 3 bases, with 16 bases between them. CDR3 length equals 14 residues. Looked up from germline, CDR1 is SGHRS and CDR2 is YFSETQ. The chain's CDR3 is CASCPQGGDTEAFF. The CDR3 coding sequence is TGCGCCAGCTGTCCACAGGGCGGCGACACTGAAGCTTTCTTT.

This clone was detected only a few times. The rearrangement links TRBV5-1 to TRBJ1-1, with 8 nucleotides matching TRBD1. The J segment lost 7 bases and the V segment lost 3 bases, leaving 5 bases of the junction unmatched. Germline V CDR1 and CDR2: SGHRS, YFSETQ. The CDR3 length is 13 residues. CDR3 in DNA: TGCGCCAGCAGCTCGACAGGGGAGGGTGAAGCTTTCTTT. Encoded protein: CASSSTGEGEAFF.

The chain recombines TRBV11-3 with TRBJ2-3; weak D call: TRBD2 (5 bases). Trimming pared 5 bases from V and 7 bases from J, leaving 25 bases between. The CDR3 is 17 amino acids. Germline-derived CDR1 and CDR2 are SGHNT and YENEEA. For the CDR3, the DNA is TGTGCCAGCAGCCACACCTTTTGGTTGTGCGGGCCAAATACGCAGTATTTT. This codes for CASSHTFWLCGPNTQYF.

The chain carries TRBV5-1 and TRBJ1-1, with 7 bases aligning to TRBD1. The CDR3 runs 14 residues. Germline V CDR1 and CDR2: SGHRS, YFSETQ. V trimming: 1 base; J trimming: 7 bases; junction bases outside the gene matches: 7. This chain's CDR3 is CASSLLQGGSEAFF. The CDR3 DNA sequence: TGCGCCAGCAGCTTGTTACAAGGGGGCAGTGAAGCTTTCTTT.

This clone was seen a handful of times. The CDR3 protein is CAWKANRDTEAFF. CDR3 DNA: TGTGCCTGGAAGGCAAACAGGGACACTGAAGCTTTCTTT. The rearrangement links TRBV30 to TRBJ1-1; possible D gene TRBD1, 6 bases. CDR1 is GTSNPN, CDR2 SVGIG, per germline (reference sequence). This CDR3 has 13 residues. Trimming left V 4 bases short and J 3 bases short, with 12 bases between.

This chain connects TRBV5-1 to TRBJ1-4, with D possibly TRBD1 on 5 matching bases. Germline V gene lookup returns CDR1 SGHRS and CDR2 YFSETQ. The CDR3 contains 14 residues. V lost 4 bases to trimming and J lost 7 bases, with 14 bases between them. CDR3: CASSRTLVREKLFF. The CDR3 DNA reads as TGCGCCAGCAGCAGGACACTCGTTCGTGAAAAACTGTTTTTT.